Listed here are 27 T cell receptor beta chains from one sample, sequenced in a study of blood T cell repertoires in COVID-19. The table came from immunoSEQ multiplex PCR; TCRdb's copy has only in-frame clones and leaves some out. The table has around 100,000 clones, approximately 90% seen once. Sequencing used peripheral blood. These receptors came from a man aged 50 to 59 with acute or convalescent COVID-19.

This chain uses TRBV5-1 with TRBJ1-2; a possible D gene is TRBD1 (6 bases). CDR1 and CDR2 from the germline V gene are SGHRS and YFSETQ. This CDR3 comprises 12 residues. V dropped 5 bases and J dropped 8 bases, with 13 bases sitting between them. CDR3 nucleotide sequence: TGCGCCAGCAGTCTTCAGGGGCAGGGCTACACCTTC. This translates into CASSLQGQGYTF.

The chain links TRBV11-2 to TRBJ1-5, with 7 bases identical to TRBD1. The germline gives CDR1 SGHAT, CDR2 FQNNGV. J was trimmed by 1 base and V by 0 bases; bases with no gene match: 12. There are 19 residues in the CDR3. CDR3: CASSLDRVAGGTSNQPQHF. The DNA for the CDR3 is TGTGCCAGCAGCTTAGATCGGGTAGCAGGGGGTACGAGCAATCAGCCCCAGCATTTT.

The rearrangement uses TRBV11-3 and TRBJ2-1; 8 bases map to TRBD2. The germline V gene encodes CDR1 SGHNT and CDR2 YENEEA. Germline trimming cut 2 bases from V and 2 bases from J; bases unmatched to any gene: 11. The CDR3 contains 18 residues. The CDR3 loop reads CASSLKRGGRTPYNEQFF. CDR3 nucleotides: TGTGCCAGCAGCTTAAAAAGGGGCGGGAGGACACCCTACAATGAGCAGTTCTTC. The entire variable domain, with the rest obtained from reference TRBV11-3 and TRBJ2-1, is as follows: EAGVVQSPRYKIIEKKQPVAFWCNPISGHNTLYWYLQNLGQGPELLIRYENEEAVDDSQLPKDRFSAERLKGVDSTLKIQPAELGDSAVYLCASSLKRGGRTPYNEQFFGPGTRLTVL.

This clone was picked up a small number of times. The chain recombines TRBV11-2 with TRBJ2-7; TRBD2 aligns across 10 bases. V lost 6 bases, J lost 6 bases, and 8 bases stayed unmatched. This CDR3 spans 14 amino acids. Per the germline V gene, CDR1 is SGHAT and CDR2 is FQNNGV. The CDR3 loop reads CASSPGLAFSEQYF. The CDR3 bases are TGTGCCAGCAGTCCGGGACTAGCGTTTTCCGAGCAGTACTTC.

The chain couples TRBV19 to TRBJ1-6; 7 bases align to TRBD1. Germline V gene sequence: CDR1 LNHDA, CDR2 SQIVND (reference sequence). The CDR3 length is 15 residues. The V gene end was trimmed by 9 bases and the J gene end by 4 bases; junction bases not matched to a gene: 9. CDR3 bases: TGTGCCAGCCGCCGAGGGGGCGAGTATAATTCACCCCTCCACTTT. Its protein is CASRRGGEYNSPLHF.

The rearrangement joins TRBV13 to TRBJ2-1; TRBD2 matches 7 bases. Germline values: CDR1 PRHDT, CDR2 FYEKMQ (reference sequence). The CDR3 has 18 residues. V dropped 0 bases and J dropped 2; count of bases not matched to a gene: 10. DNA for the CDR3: TGTGCCAGCAGCTTAGGCGTCTCTAGGACTAGAACCTACAATGAGCAGTTCTTC. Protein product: CASSLGVSRTRTYNEQFF.

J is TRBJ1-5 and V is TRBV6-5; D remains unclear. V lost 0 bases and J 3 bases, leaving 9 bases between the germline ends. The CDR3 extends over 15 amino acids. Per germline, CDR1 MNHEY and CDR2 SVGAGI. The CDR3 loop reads CASSYSSGSNQPQHF. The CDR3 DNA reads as TGTGCCAGCAGTTACTCCTCGGGTTCCAATCAGCCCCAGCATTTT.

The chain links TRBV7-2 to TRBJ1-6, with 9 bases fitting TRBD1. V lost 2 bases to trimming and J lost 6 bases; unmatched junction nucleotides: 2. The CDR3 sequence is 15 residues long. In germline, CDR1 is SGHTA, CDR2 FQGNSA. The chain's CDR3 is CASSLPTGGNSPLHF. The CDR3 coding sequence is TGTGCCAGCAGCTTACCGACAGGGGGTAATTCACCCCTCCACTTT.

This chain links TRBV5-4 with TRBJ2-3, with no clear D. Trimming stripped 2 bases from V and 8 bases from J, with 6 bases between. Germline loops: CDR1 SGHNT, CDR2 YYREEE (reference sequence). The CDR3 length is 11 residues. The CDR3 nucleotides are TGTGCCAGCAGCTTCCAAGCTACGCAGTATTTT. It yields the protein CASSFQATQYF. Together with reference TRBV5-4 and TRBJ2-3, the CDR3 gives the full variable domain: ETGVTQSPTHLIKTRGQQVTLRCSSQSGHNTVSWYQQALGQGPQFIFQYYREEENGRGNFPPRFSGLQFPNYSSELNVNALELDDSALYLCASSFQATQYFGPGTRLTVL.

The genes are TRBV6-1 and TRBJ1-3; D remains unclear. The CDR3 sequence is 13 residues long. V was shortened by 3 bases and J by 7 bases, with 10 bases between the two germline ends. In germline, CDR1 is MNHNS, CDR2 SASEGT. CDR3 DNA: TGTGCCAGCAGTGATCAGCTGCGGAACACCATATATTTT. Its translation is CASSDQLRNTIYF.

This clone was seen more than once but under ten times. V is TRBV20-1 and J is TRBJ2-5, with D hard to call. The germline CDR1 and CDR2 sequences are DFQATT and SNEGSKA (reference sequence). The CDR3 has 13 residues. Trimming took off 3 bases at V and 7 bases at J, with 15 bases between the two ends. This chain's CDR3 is CSASGQPSGTQYF. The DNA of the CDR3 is TGCAGTGCTAGTGGGCAGCCTTCGGGGACCCAGTACTTC.

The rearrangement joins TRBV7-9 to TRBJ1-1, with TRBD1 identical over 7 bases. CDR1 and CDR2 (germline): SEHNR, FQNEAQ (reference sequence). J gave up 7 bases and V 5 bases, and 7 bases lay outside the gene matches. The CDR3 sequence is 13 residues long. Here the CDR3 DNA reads TGTGCCAGCAGCGCGGACAGGCCCCTTGAAGCTTTCTTT. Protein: CASSADRPLEAFF.

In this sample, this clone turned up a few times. CDR3 bases: TGTGCCAGCAGCCAGCAAACTTTAGCGGGAGGCCACGAGCAGTACTTC. Translated, it gives CASSQQTLAGGHEQYF. The V and J genes are TRBV6-2 or TRBV6-3 and TRBJ2-7; 10 nucleotides match TRBD2. Germline CDR1 and CDR2: MNHEY and SVGEGT. The CDR3 covers 16 residues. J gave up 5 bases and V 6 bases, and 13 bases lay outside the gene matches.

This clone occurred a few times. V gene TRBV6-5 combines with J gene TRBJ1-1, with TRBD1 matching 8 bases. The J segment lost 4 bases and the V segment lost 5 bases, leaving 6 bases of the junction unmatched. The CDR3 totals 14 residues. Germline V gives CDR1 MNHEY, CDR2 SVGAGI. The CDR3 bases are TGTGCCAGCAGTATCTCCAGGGGGCCCACTGAAGCTTTCTTT. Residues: CASSISRGPTEAFF.

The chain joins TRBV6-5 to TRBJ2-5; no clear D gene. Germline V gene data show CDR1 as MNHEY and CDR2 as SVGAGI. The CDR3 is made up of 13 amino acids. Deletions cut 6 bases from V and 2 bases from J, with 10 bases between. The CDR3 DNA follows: TGTGCCAGCAGAGCCCCGGGTCAAGAGACCCAGTACTTC. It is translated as CASRAPGQETQYF.

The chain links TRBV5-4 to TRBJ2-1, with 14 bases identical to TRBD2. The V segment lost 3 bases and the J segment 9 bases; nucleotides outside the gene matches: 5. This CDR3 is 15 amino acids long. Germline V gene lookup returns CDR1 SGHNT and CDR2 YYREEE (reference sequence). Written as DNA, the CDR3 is TGTGCCAGCAGCTGGGGACTAGCGGGAGTGGGTGAGCAGTTCTTC. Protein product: CASSWGLAGVGEQFF.

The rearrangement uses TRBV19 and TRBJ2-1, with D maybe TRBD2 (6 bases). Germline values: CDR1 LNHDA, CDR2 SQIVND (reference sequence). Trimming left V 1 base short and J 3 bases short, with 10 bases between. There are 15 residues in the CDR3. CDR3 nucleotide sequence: TGTGCCAGTAGTATAGTCGGGGGACTCTACAATGAGCAGTTCTTC. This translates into CASSIVGGLYNEQFF.

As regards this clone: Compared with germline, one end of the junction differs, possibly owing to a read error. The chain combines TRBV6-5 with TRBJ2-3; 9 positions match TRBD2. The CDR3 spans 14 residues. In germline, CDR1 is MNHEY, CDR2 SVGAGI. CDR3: CASSPGTSTNTQYF. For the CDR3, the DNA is TGTGCCAGCAGTCCCGGGACTAGCACAAATACGCAGTATTTT.

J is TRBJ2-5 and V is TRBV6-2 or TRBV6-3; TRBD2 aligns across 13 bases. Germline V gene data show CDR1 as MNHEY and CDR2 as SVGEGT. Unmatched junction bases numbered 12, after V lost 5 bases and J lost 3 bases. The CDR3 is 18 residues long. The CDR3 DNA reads TGTGCCAGCAGTACCAAGCATCCCGGACTAGCGGGGGAAGAGACCCAGTACTTC. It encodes CASSTKHPGLAGEETQYF.

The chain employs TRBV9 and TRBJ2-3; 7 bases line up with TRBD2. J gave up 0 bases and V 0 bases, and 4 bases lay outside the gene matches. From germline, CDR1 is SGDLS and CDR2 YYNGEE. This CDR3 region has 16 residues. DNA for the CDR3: TGTGCCAGCAGCGTAGACCAGCGGGGTAGCACAGATACGCAGTATTTT. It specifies CASSVDQRGSTDTQYF. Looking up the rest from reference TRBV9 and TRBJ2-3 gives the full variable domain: DSGVTQTPKHLITATGQRVTLRCSPRSGDLSVYWYQQSLDQGLQFLIQYYNGEERAKGNILERFSAQQFPDLHSELNLSSLELGDSALYFCASSVDQRGSTDTQYFGPGTRLTVL.

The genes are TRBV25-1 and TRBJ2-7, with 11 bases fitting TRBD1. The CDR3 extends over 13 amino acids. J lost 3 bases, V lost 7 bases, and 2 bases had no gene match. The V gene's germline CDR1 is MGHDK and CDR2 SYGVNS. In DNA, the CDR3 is TGTGCCAGCACAGGGACAGGGGGCTACGAGCAGTACTTC. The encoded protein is CASTGTGGYEQYF.

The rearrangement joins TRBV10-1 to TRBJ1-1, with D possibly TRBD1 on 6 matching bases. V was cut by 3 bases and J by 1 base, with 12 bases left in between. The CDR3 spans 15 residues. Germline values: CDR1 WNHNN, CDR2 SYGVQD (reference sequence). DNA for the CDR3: TGCGCCAGCAGTGATACTGGACAGTCGAACACTGAAGCTTTCTTT. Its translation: CASSDTGQSNTEAFF.

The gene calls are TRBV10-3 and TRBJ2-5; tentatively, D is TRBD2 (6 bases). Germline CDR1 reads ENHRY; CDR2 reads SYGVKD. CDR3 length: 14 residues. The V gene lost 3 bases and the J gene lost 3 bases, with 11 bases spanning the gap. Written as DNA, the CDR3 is TGTGCCATCAGTGACGGGGCTAGCGAAGAGACCCAGTACTTC. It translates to CAISDGASEETQYF.

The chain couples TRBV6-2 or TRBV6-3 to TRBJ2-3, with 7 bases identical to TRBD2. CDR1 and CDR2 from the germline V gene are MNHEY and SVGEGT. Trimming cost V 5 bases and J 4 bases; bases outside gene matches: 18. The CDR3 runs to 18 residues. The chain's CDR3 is CASSRTSETSLFADTQYF. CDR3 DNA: TGTGCCAGCAGTCGTACCTCGGAGACTAGCCTCTTCGCAGATACGCAGTATTTT.

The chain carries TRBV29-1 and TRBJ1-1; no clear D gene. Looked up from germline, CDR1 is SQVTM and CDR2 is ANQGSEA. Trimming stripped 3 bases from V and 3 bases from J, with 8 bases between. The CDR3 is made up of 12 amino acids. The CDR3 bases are TGCAGCGTTGACAGGTCCCACACTGAAGCTTTCTTT. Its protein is CSVDRSHTEAFF.

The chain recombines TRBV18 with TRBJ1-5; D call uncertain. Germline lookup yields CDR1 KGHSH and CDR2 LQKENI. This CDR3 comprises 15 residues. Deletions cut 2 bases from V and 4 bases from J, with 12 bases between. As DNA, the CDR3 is TGTGCCAGCTCACCATCGTCACCGCAGAATCAGCCCCAGCATTTT. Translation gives CASSPSSPQNQPQHF.

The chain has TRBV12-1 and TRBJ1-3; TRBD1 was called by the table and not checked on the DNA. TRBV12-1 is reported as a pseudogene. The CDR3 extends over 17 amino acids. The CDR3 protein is CASSLICHRGEGNTIYF. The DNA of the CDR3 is TGTGCCAGCAGCTTAATTTGCCACAGGGGCGAGGGAAACACCATATATTTT.